Sequencing of this T cell receptor beta chain was carried out in a study of T-cell memory formation after mild COVID-19. There are many counts of this clonotype. TCRdb itself ran the 5' RACE reads through MiXCR, one entry per CDR3 protein. This repertoire shows about 340,000 distinct CDR3 sequences, approximately 16% found once; its top ten account for under 25%. Specimen: PBMCs or a T cell subset sorted from them (not recorded which). The receptor's source is a man aged 18 to 30 who had mild COVID-19 (a few samples of this study predate the infection). Cell type and time point are not known.

The CDR3 protein is CASTRGPSSPLHF. CDR3 DNA: TGTGCCAGCACTCGGGGCCCTTCTTCACCCCTCCACTTT. The V gene is TRBV12-3 or TRBV12-4, the J gene TRBJ1-6; possible D gene TRBD1, 5 bases. V was clipped by 7 bases and J by 9 bases, with 13 bases between them. This CDR3 has 13 amino acids.